Sequencing of this TCR beta chain was carried out in a study of early T cells in non-severe SARS-CoV-2 infection. Overall study: Chains were not paired, and sequencing was done on bulk RNA from unsorted whole blood.

The V gene's germline CDR1 is SGHTA and CDR2 FQGNSA. J lost 0 bases, V lost 5 bases, and 10 bases had no gene match. The CDR3 runs to 17 residues. This clonotype was picked up a small number of times. Attached unique molecular identifiers marked individual cDNA molecules. Each CDR3 protein gets one entry after TCRdb re-called the 5' RACE reads with MiXCR. The table lists nearly 110,000 distinct CDR3 sequences, roughly 10% of them singletons. This TCR was sampled from an adult who was a healthcare worker with PCR-confirmed SARS-CoV-2 infection or an uninfected control (not recorded which). The chain combines TRBV7-2 with TRBJ2-3; 8 nucleotides agree with TRBD2. The sequencing sample was made of whole blood. CDR3 nucleotides: TGTGCCAGCAGCCCACCTCGACTAGCGCAAAGCACAGATACGCAGTATTTT. Amino acid sequence: CASSPPRLAQSTDTQYF.